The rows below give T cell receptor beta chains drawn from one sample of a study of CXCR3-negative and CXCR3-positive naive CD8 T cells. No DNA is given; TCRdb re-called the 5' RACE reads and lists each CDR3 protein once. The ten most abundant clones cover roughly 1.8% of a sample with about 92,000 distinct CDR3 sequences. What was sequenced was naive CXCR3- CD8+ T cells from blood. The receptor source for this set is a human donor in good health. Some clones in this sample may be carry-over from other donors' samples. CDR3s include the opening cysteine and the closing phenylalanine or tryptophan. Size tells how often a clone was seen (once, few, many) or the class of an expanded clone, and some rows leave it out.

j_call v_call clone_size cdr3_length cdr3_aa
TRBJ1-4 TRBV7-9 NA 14 CASSPRQGGEKLFF
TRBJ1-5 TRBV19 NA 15 CASIPTDRGNQPQHF
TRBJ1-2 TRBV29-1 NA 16 CSVQGGQIGSNYGYTF
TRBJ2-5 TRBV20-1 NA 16 CSATRWGLADQETQYF
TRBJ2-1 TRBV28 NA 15 CASSWSGFPYNEQFF
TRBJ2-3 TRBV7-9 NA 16 CASSYGGVTLTDTQYF
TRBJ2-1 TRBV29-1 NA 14 CSSLEENSYNEQFF
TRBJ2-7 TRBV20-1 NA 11 CSVDAVFEQYF
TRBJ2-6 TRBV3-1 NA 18 CASSQEWGARSGANVLTF
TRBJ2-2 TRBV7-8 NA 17 CASSLEEDRENTGELFF
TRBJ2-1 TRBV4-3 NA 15 CASSQDRLAGAEQFF
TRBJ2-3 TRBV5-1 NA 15 CASSLGWRDTDTQYF
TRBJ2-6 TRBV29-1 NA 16 CSVMGTGGTGANVLTF
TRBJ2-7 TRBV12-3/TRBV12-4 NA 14 CASSRAGGHYEQYF
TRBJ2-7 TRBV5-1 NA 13 CASSFGLAYEQYF
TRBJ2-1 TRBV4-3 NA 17 CASSQGLTGSSYNEQFF
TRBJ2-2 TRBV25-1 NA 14 CASSGRRDTGELFF
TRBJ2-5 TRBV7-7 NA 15 CASSTDARRSETQYF
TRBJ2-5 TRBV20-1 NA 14 CSARDIRDVETQYF
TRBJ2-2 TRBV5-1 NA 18 CASSFGPGGRLDTGELFF
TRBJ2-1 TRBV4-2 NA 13 CASSPILGNEQFF
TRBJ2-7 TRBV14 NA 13 CASSQGEGYEQYF
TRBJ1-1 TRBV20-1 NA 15 CSARAGDREYSEAFF
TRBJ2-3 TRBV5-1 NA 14 CASSTGQGPDTQYF
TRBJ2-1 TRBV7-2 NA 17 CASSLVPGGGPYNEQFF
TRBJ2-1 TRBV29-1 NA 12 CSVEGTTGEQFF
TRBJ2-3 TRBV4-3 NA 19 CASSQGPSGGTSSTDTQYF
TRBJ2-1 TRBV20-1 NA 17 CSARGLAGAGSYNEQFF
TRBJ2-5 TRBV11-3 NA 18 CASSDGLAGELYQETQYF
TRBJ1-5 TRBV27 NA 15 CASSITGYSNQPQHF
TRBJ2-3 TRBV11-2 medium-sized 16 CASSILQGAGTDTQYF
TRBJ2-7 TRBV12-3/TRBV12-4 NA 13 CASSLTESHEQYF
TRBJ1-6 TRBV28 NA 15 CASHNLGLENSPLHF
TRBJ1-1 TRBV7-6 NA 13 CASSLAQGAVAFF
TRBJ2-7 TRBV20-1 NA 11 CSAPQGFEQYF
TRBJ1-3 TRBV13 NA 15 CASSLAGTSGNTIYF
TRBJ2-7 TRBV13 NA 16 CASSLRGSGASYEQYF
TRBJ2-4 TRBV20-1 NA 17 CSARPTMTGDTKNIQYF